This T cell receptor (beta chain) was documented in a study of OX40 agonist ivuxolimab in advanced cancers. Across the whole study: Patients in dose escalation had liver, melanoma, kidney or head and neck cancers. Males comprised over 80% of the group, whose mean age was approximately 62 years (range about 23 to 80).

Study observations and caveats: CD8+ T cells averaged more expanded clones than CD4+.

The repertoire was sequenced with immunoSEQ multiplex PCR; TCRdb's copy has only in-frame clones and lacks some. The sample lists tens of thousands of clones, approximately 95% occurring once. Regarding this clone: Its antigen is as yet unknown.

The CDR3 is made up of 13 amino acids. The V gene lost 5 bases and the J gene lost 1 base, with 8 bases spanning the gap. CDR1 and CDR2 (germline): SSHAT, FNYEAQ (reference sequence). V usage is TRBV7-7 and J usage is TRBJ1-1; D gene ambiguous. The sample was CD4+ or CD8+ T cells sorted from blood, taken in a trial of the OX40 agonist ivuxolimab. The receptor's source is an adult with an advanced solid tumor such as melanoma, head and neck, liver or kidney cancer. This CDR3 reads CASSLQQNTEAFF. In nucleotides, the CDR3 is TGTGCCAGCAGCCTACAGCAGAACACTGAAGCTTTCTTT.